What follows are 21 T cell receptor beta chains derived from one specimen sequenced in a study of blood T cell repertoires in COVID-19. Some clones are missing from TCRdb's copy, which holds only in-frame ones; the method was immunoSEQ multiplex PCR. This table has nearly 70,000 clones, roughly 85% appearing once. Sequences were obtained from peripheral blood. Every receptor here comes from a woman in her forties or fifties with COVID-19, enrolled during active disease.

The rearrangement uses TRBV27 and TRBJ2-1; 12 positions agree with TRBD1. This CDR3 has 17 amino acids. From germline, CDR1 is MNHEY and CDR2 SMNVEV (reference sequence). J lost 9 bases, V lost 5 bases, and 14 bases had no gene match. CDR3 sequence reads: CASSRPSGTGGFGEQFF. The CDR3 DNA reads as TGTGCCAGCAGTCGACCTTCCGGGACAGGGGGCTTCGGTGAGCAGTTCTTC.

The V gene is TRBV25-1, the J gene TRBJ2-4, with 12 bases aligning to TRBD1. The trim removed 3 bases at V and 1 base at J, leaving 7 bases unmatched. This CDR3 has 18 residues. The germline V gene has CDR1 MGHDK and CDR2 SYGVNS. CDR3 residues: CASSEGTGGELAKNIQYF. CDR3 coding DNA: TGTGCCAGCAGTGAGGGGACAGGGGGCGAGTTGGCCAAAAACATTCAGTACTTC.

In this sample, this clone turned up once. The chain joins TRBV24-1 to TRBJ2-2; TRBD2 aligns across 7 bases. CDR3 length: 16 residues. Germline-derived CDR1 and CDR2 are KGHDR and SFDVKD. V lost 2 bases, J lost 2 bases, and 4 bases stayed unmatched. This CDR3 reads CATSDWGTTNTGELFF. The CDR3 bases are TGTGCCACCAGTGATTGGGGGACTACTAACACCGGGGAGCTGTTTTTT.

Comments on this clone: An end of the junction differs from the germline gene, which may be a read error. The chain links TRBV28 to TRBJ2-1, with TRBD2 matching 7 bases. This CDR3 spans 14 amino acids. CDR1 and CDR2 from the germline V gene are MDHEN and SYDVKM. The CDR3 loop is CASSGEGSYNEQFF. The CDR3 DNA reads as TGTGCCAGCAGCGGGGAGGGGAGCTACAATGAACAGTTCTTC.

The sample holds one count of this clone. The rearrangement links TRBV5-4 to TRBJ2-1, with D perhaps TRBD2 (6 bases). This CDR3 is built from 15 residues. V was pared by 4 bases and J by 4 bases, with 15 bases between. CDR1 and CDR2 from the germline V gene are SGHNT and YYREEE (reference sequence). CDR3 amino acids: CASSPGHSGYNEQFF. CDR3 DNA: TGTGCCAGCAGCCCCGGACATAGCGGTTACAATGAGCAGTTCTTC.

V usage is TRBV11-1 and J usage is TRBJ1-1, with a tentative D call TRBD1 (6 bases). The V gene lost 5 bases and the J gene lost 4 bases, with 8 bases spanning the gap. CDR3 length: 12 residues. Germline CDR1 SGHAT, CDR2 FQDESV (reference sequence). The CDR3 bases are TGTGCCAGCAGCCGAGGGGGCACTGAAGCTTTCTTT. Protein: CASSRGGTEAFF.

This chain uses TRBV19 with TRBJ2-2; 7 bases are shared with TRBD1. This CDR3 has 14 residues. Germline V lookup: CDR1 LNHDA, CDR2 SQIVND (reference sequence). Trimming took 6 bases from V and 5 from J; bases not matched to a gene: 6. The CDR3 spells CASRLTGETGELFF. The CDR3 coding sequence is TGTGCCAGTAGACTTACAGGGGAAACCGGGGAGCTGTTTTTT.

The V and J genes are TRBV3-1 (or the pseudogene TRBV3-2) and TRBJ2-1; 11 positions match TRBD2. The length of the CDR3 is 15 residues. V shed 4 bases and J 9 bases; nucleotides not matched to a gene: 8. CDR1 LGHDT and CDR2 YNNKEL come from the germline V gene (reference sequence). The CDR3 reads CASSPIAGGGGEQFF. The CDR3 coding sequence is TGTGCCAGCAGCCCCATAGCGGGAGGGGGAGGTGAGCAGTTCTTC.

The chain employs TRBV19 and TRBJ2-7; maybe TRBD1 (5 bases). This CDR3 has 13 amino acids. CDR1 is LNHDA and CDR2 is SQIVND in the germline V gene (reference sequence). V lost 8 bases to trimming and J lost 2 bases, with 13 bases between them. The CDR3 loop is CASQRLGAYEQYF. The CDR3 DNA is TGTGCCAGTCAGAGGCTAGGGGCCTACGAGCAGTACTTC.

The genes are TRBV11-3 and TRBJ2-1; no firm D call. CDR3 length equals 13 residues. The V gene's germline CDR1 is SGHNT and CDR2 YENEEA. Trimming stripped 3 bases from V and 8 bases from J, with 11 bases between. Written as DNA, the CDR3 is TGTGCCAGCAGCTTCCTAGTCTATTATGAGCAGTTCTTC. This gives the protein CASSFLVYYEQFF.

This clone was seen a single time. The V and J genes are TRBV6-5 and TRBJ2-7; 8 bases are a match to TRBD1. The CDR3 covers 15 residues. Germline V gene lookup returns CDR1 MNHEY and CDR2 SVGAGI. Losses at the gene ends were 0 bases for V and 7 bases for J; bases not matched to a gene: 8. CDR3 nucleotides: TGTGCCAGCAGTTACTCGACTCAGGGGGCGGGGGAGCAGTACTTC. Protein sequence: CASSYSTQGAGEQYF.

This chain links TRBV6-6 with TRBJ2-3; 8 bases are shared with TRBD2. The germline CDR1 and CDR2 sequences are MNHNY and SVGAGI (reference sequence). There are 14 residues in the CDR3. V dropped 6 bases and J dropped 6; count of bases not matched to a gene: 8. The CDR3 protein is CASRGLAGLDTQYF. CDR3 bases: TGTGCCAGCAGAGGACTAGCCGGGTTGGATACGCAGTATTTT.

This rearrangement joins TRBV9 to TRBJ2-5; D is possibly TRBD2 (6 bases). Germline lookup yields CDR1 SGDLS and CDR2 YYNGEE. The CDR3 has 14 amino acids. Trimming removed 3 bases from V and 4 bases from J, with 13 bases in between. The CDR3: CASSGEAGAETQYF. Written as DNA, the CDR3 is TGTGCCAGCAGCGGGGAGGCGGGTGCAGAGACCCAGTACTTC.

The chain is built from TRBV3-1 (or the pseudogene TRBV3-2) and TRBJ1-1; 10 nucleotides align to TRBD1. After removal of 3 bases from V and 5 bases from J, the junction contained 6 bases not matched to a gene. This CDR3 has 15 residues. Germline-derived CDR1 and CDR2 are LGHDT and YNNKEL (reference sequence). The CDR3 nucleotides are TGTGCCAGCAGCCAGTGGGACAGGGGAAATACTGAAGCTTTCTTT. Protein: CASSQWDRGNTEAFF.

In this sample, this clone turned up once. Written as DNA, the CDR3 is TGTGCCAGCTCACCCGGCGGGCAAAATCAGCCCCAGCATTTT. Its protein is CASSPGGQNQPQHF. V and J are TRBV18 and TRBJ1-5; D is unresolved. The CDR3 has 14 residues. CDR1 is KGHSH, CDR2 LQKENI, per germline. V was pared by 3 bases and J by 4 bases, with 10 bases between.

This clone was counted between two and nine times. The chain recombines TRBV11-2 with TRBJ1-1; D remains ambiguous. In germline, CDR1 is SGHAT, CDR2 FQNNGV. V was clipped by 6 bases and J by 3 bases, with 8 bases between them. The CDR3 is 12 amino acids. The chain's CDR3 is CASSRRDTEAFF. The CDR3 region has the DNA TGTGCCAGCAGTAGGAGGGACACTGAAGCTTTCTTT.

The chain carries TRBV28 and TRBJ2-7; no definite D call. The length of the CDR3 is 11 residues. Looked up from germline, CDR1 is MDHEN and CDR2 is SYDVKM. V lost 4 bases and J 6 bases, leaving 7 bases between the germline ends. The CDR3 nucleotides read TGTGCCAGCAGTTCCCCCCTCGAGCAGTACTTC. This encodes CASSSPLEQYF.

The rearrangement uses TRBV30 and TRBJ2-1, with 8 nucleotides matching TRBD1. CDR1 and CDR2 from the germline V gene are GTSNPN and SVGIG (reference sequence). V lost 3 bases and J lost 9; bases outside the gene matches: 7. The length of the CDR3 is 13 residues. DNA of the CDR3: TGTGCCTGGAGCGTCCAGGGGGCGACTGAGCAGTTCTTC. It encodes CAWSVQGATEQFF.

This clone rates as medium-sized. The rearrangement links TRBV2 to TRBJ2-7; D is possibly TRBD1 (6 bases). The CDR3 spans 13 residues. The germline V gene encodes CDR1 SNHLY and CDR2 FYNNEI. With 2 bases removed from V and 6 bases from J, the gap between germline ends came to 11 bases. CDR3 coding DNA: TGTGCCAGCAGTGAAAGGGGGTTTGGCGAGCAGTACTTC. Translating it yields CASSERGFGEQYF.

The gene calls are TRBV11-3 and TRBJ2-5, with 10 nucleotides matching TRBD2. CDR3 length equals 16 residues. Germline V CDR1 and CDR2: SGHNT, YENEEA. Losses at the gene ends were 5 bases for V and 2 bases for J; bases not matched to a gene: 8. CDR3 in amino acids: CASSPIGTSEQETQYF. The CDR3, as DNA: TGTGCCAGCAGCCCTATTGGGACTAGCGAGCAAGAGACCCAGTACTTC.

The J gene is TRBJ1-1, the V gene TRBV27; 7 bases map to TRBD1. The germline CDR1 and CDR2 sequences are MNHEY and SMNVEV (reference sequence). The length of the CDR3 is 15 residues. With V trimmed by 3 bases and J by 1 base, 5 bases remained unmatched. CDR3 DNA: TGTGCCAGCAGTTTTGTCGGACAGGAGAACACTGAAGCTTTCTTT. Translating it yields CASSFVGQENTEAFF.